This passage covers 14 T cell receptor beta chains from one sample sequenced in a study of blood T cells in healthy people across ages. Together with a sample-barcoded 5' primer, a J-beta primer mix was included in a second PCR lasting roughly 6 to 12 cycles. One entry per CDR3 protein results from TCRdb running MiXCR on the 5' RACE reads. In the table there are approximately 960,000 distinct CDR3 sequences, almost 30% of which are singletons. Separately, the same data were catalogued under a study of T cells of mothers and their children.

Material for sequencing was blood. Receptors originate from a woman aged 40 to 50 in good health.

V usage is TRBV5-1 and J usage is TRBJ1-3; TRBD1 is a possible D gene (6 bases). The CDR3 is made up of 15 amino acids. Germline-derived CDR1 and CDR2 are SGHRS and YFSETQ. V lost 3 bases and J 4 bases, leaving 14 bases between the germline ends. The CDR3 region has the DNA TGCGCCAGCAGCTGGGGGCAACCGGCGGGAAACACCATATATTTT. It encodes CASSWGQPAGNTIYF.

This clonotype was counted between two and nine times. V gene TRBV12-3 or TRBV12-4 combines with J gene TRBJ1-1, with 9 bases lining up with TRBD1. The CDR3 contains 15 residues. Germline trimming cut 3 bases from V and 5 bases from J; bases unmatched to any gene: 7. CDR3 loop: CASSFLGQGFTEAFF. CDR3 bases: TGTGCCAGCAGTTTCCTGGGACAGGGTTTTACTGAAGCTTTCTTT.

The rearrangement links TRBV3-1 to TRBJ1-2; D is possibly TRBD1 (6 bases). The germline V and J ends were trimmed by 8 bases and 5 bases, with 18 bases remaining between them. In germline, CDR1 is LGHDT, CDR2 YNNKEL (reference sequence). CDR3 length equals 14 residues. CDR3 protein: CASEGGGPFYGYTF. The CDR3 DNA sequence: TGTGCCAGCGAGGGGGGGGGCCCTTTTTATGGCTACACCTTC.

Only a few counts were recorded for this clonotype. The chain couples TRBV6-5 to TRBJ2-1; 8 nucleotides line up with TRBD1. The CDR3 extends over 14 amino acids. Germline V CDR1 and CDR2: MNHEY, SVGAGI. V gave up 6 bases and J gave up 0 bases; unmatched junction bases: 1. This chain's CDR3 is CASRQGDSYNEQFF. Here the CDR3 DNA reads TGTGCCAGCAGACAGGGGGACTCCTACAATGAGCAGTTCTTC.

Worth noting for this clonotype: One end of the junction does not line up with germline, which may come from a read error. The V and J genes are TRBV5-1 and TRBJ1-2; the D is unclear. Germline V gene sequence: CDR1 SGHRS, CDR2 YFSETQ. CDR3 length equals 14 residues. CDR3 in amino acids: CASNLAPNNYGYTF. The CDR3, as DNA: TGCGCCAGCAACTTGGCCCCAAATAACTATGGCTACACCTTC.

This clonotype occurred many times. The chain recombines TRBV20-1 with TRBJ1-2; D is possibly TRBD1 (5 bases). Trimming took off 0 bases at V and 4 bases at J, with 12 bases between the two ends. This CDR3 is 14 amino acids long. Per germline, CDR1 DFQATT and CDR2 SNEGSKA (reference sequence). This CDR3 reads CSARDFEGVYGYTF. CDR3 nucleotide sequence: TGCAGTGCTAGAGATTTCGAAGGGGTCTATGGCTACACCTTC.

CDR3 DNA: TGTGCCAGCAGCTCGACCCGTTATTTACGACGCGGGGAGCTGTTTTTT. Its protein product is CASSSTRYLRRGELFF. The J gene is TRBJ2-2, the V gene TRBV7-9; the D is unclear. This CDR3 comprises 16 residues. V lost 4 bases, J lost 7 bases, and 19 bases lay in between. Germline CDR1 reads SEHNR; CDR2 reads FQNEAQ (reference sequence).

The chain has TRBV4-2 and TRBJ1-2, with a tentative D call TRBD1 (6 bases). CDR3 length: 16 residues. The germline V gene encodes CDR1 LGHNA and CDR2 YNFKEQ. Trimming stripped 0 bases from V and 8 bases from J, with 19 bases between. The CDR3 loop reads CASSQDVGTAGVGYTF. The CDR3 DNA follows: TGTGCCAGCAGCCAAGACGTCGGTACGGCAGGGGTAGGCTACACCTTC.

On this clonotype: It may be a read error: a sequence one base away is much more abundant. The gene calls are TRBV11-2 and TRBJ2-6, with a possible D match to TRBD2 (6 bases). CDR3 length: 17 amino acids. V gave up 5 bases and J gave up 2 bases, with 16 bases separating them. Germline V gene data show CDR1 as SGHAT and CDR2 as FQNNGV. CDR3 nucleotides: TGTGCCAGCAGCCGGGACGGATGGGGGGCTGGGGCCAACGTCCTGACTTTC. It codes for CASSRDGWGAGANVLTF.

This clonotype was seen more than once but under ten times. The chain couples TRBV20-1 to TRBJ1-2; 7 bases fit TRBD1. The germline V gene encodes CDR1 DFQATT and CDR2 SNEGSKA (reference sequence). J gave up 4 bases and V 3 bases, and 8 bases lay outside the gene matches. The CDR3 consists of 14 residues. CDR3 sequence reads: CSASNNRGSYGYTF. The CDR3 DNA reads as TGCAGTGCTAGCAACAACAGGGGCTCCTATGGCTACACCTTC.

The chain has TRBV12-3 or TRBV12-4 and TRBJ2-5; D is undetermined. The J call may be mistaken, given a closer DNA end match to TRBJ2-7. This CDR3 comprises 12 residues. CDR3 sequence reads: CASRAEFYEQYF. In nucleotides, the CDR3 is TGTGCCAGCAGGGCGGAGTTCTACGAGCAGTACTTC.

This clonotype was seen more than once but under ten times. A much more abundant neighbour one base away suggests this may be a read error. This rearrangement joins TRBV7-2 to TRBJ2-5; TRBD1 agrees at 8 bases. Germline CDR1 reads SGHTA; CDR2 reads FQGNSA. The CDR3 runs to 15 residues. This CDR3 is CAGSSQGAYQETQYF. The CDR3 nucleotides read TGTGCCGGCAGCTCCCAGGGGGCGTACCAAGAGACCCAGTACTTC.

V and J are TRBV7-9 and TRBJ1-5; D unresolved. From germline, CDR1 is SEHNR and CDR2 FQNEAQ (reference sequence). The CDR3 covers 13 residues. V lost 4 bases, J lost 4 bases, and 8 bases lay in between. The CDR3 spells CASSSVNNQPQHF. CDR3 nucleotide sequence: TGTGCCAGCAGCTCAGTTAATAATCAGCCCCAGCATTTT.

The CDR3 DNA follows: TGTGCCAGCAGTGAGGGTCTTTTTAGCAATCAGCCCCAGCATTTT. Translating gives CASSEGLFSNQPQHF. The V gene is TRBV6-5, the J gene TRBJ1-5, with unresolved D. The CDR3 loop spans 15 amino acids. The V end was cut by 5 bases, the J end by 0 bases, with 11 bases between. Germline assignment: CDR1 MNHEY and CDR2 SVGAGI.